These 31 T cell receptor beta chains share one sample of origin, sequenced in a study of cytomegalovirus exposure and HLA in healthy donors (dated by TCRdb to about 2017). Library construction relied on the immunoSEQ multiplex PCR assay. A mixture of 60 forward primers for TCR Vbeta segments and 13 reverse primers for TCR Jbeta segments was used in the multiplex PCR. Not all clones reach the TCRdb copy of this immuneACCESS table, which keeps in-frame sequences only. Checked studies attribute under half of the gap to unresolved V genes and leave the rest unexplained. This sample lists around 300,000 clones; around 65% were detected once. The ten largest account for over 2% of the sample. Specimen: PBMCs. The receptors here all came from a female donor in good health and CMV-seronegative.

V is TRBV5-1 and J is TRBJ2-5; D ambiguous. The DNA end favors TRBJ2-7, so the J call may be wrong. Germline CDR1 SGHRS, CDR2 YFSETQ. The CDR3 is made up of 12 amino acids. The CDR3 is CASSLTVGEQYF. CDR3 nucleotides: TGCGCCAGCAGCTTGACCGTGGGCGAGCAGTACTTC.

The CDR3 DNA reads as TGTGCTAGTGGTTTTAGGCGGGACTCCTACGAGCAGTACTTC. This translates into CASGFRRDSYEQYF. The chain employs TRBV12-5 and TRBJ2-7, with D possibly being TRBD2 (6 bases). Germline loops: CDR1 LGHNT, CDR2 FRNRAP. This CDR3 has 14 residues. Trimming took off 3 bases at V and 0 bases at J, with 9 bases between the two ends.

This clone has only a few counts. The rearrangement joins TRBV12-5 to TRBJ2-1; 7 nucleotides line up with TRBD2. This CDR3 has 14 amino acids. Germline CDR1 LGHNT, CDR2 FRNRAP. Trimming at V came to 5 bases and at J to 2 bases, leaving 3 bases not matched to a gene. In DNA form, the CDR3 reads TGTGCTAGTGGTGGGGGGGTAGCCTACAATGAGCAGTTCTTC. Amino acid sequence: CASGGGVAYNEQFF. The whole variable domain, remainder taken from reference TRBV12-5 and TRBJ2-1, is DARVTQTPRHKVTEMGQEVTMRCQPILGHNTVFWYRQTMMQGLELLAYFRNRAPLDDSGMPKDRFSAEMPDATLATLKIQPSEPRDSAVYFCASGGGVAYNEQFFGPGTRLTVL.

In its sample, this clone was seen a few times. V is TRBV2 and J is TRBJ1-2, with TRBD1 identical over 8 bases. Unmatched junction bases numbered 8, after V lost 6 bases and J lost 8 bases. The CDR3 is 13 amino acids. Germline CDR1 is SNHLY and CDR2 is FYNNEI. CDR3 region: CASSAGGKEGYTF. The CDR3 bases are TGTGCCAGCAGCGCAGGGGGCAAGGAGGGCTACACCTTC.

In its sample, this clone was seen a few times. This chain links TRBV11-2 with TRBJ2-1, with TRBD2 identical over 8 bases. V gave up 5 bases and J gave up 3 bases; unmatched junction bases: 6. The germline CDR1 and CDR2 sequences are SGHAT and FQNNGV. The CDR3 extends over 15 amino acids. The CDR3: CASSPGLGHYNEQFF. CDR3 DNA: TGTGCCAGCAGCCCGGGACTAGGCCACTACAATGAGCAGTTCTTC.

The genes are TRBV5-4 and TRBJ1-1, with a tentative D call TRBD1 (5 bases). The CDR3 runs 14 residues. Germline V gene lookup returns CDR1 SGHNT and CDR2 YYREEE (reference sequence). The V end lost 4 bases, the J end lost 2 bases, and 12 bases lay between the germline ends. The CDR3 protein is CASSDGHPNTEAFF. CDR3 nucleotide sequence: TGTGCCAGCAGCGATGGACACCCCAACACTGAAGCTTTCTTT.

This chain connects TRBV28 to TRBJ1-1; 7 bases agree with TRBD1. The CDR3 is 18 residues long. Looked up from germline, CDR1 is MDHEN and CDR2 is SYDVKM. The V segment lost 5 bases and the J segment 2 bases; nucleotides outside the gene matches: 17. The CDR3: CASSTPPTLGGLNTEAFF. For the CDR3, the DNA is TGTGCCAGCAGTACCCCGCCCACCTTAGGGGGCCTTAACACTGAAGCTTTCTTT.

This clone showed up just a few times. The chain uses TRBV2 and TRBJ2-7, with D possibly TRBD1 on 6 matching bases. Germline CDR1 is SNHLY and CDR2 is FYNNEI. The CDR3 loop spans 13 amino acids. Deletions cut 2 bases from V and 2 bases from J, with 7 bases between. The CDR3 reads CASSEQGTYEQYF. CDR3 in DNA: TGTGCCAGCAGTGAACAGGGGACCTACGAGCAGTACTTC.

The gene calls are TRBV11-2 and TRBJ1-5, with a weak D call TRBD1 (5 bases). Per the germline V gene, CDR1 is SGHAT and CDR2 is FQNNGV. The CDR3 spans 14 residues. V lost 5 bases to trimming and J lost 2 bases, with 10 bases between them. CDR3 region: CASSPSTGNQPQHF. In nucleotides, the CDR3 is TGTGCCAGCAGCCCATCGACAGGCAATCAGCCCCAGCATTTT.

The V and J genes are TRBV6-1 and TRBJ1-5; D is perhaps TRBD1 (5 bases). Germline V gene lookup returns CDR1 MNHNS and CDR2 SASEGT. Between the trimmed V and J ends, which lost 1 base and 5 bases, there was a span of 12 bases. The CDR3 length is 15 residues. CDR3 coding DNA: TGTGCCAGCAGTGAAGATGCAGGGCTAGATCAGCCCCAGCATTTT. Translated, it gives CASSEDAGLDQPQHF.

This chain links TRBV10-2 with TRBJ1-1; no reliable D call. Trimming removed 3 bases at V and 0 bases at J, with 8 bases between. The length of the CDR3 is 14 residues. The germline V gene has CDR1 WSHSY and CDR2 SAAADI. The CDR3 DNA follows: TGCGCCAGCAGTGATACAGCTATGAACACTGAAGCTTTCTTT. Translated, it gives CASSDTAMNTEAFF.

Notes on this clone: Other DNA sequences in this sample translate to the same CDR3. The rearrangement links TRBV28 to TRBJ2-3; no clear D gene. The length of the CDR3 is 11 residues. Germline CDR1 and CDR2: MDHEN and SYDVKM. Trimming left V 5 bases short and J 2 bases short, with 2 bases between. CDR3 DNA: TGTGCCAGCAGTCTCACAGATACGCAGTATTTT. Translated: CASSLTDTQYF.

This clone has just a few counts. This sequence joins TRBV6-5 and TRBJ1-1; D remains unclear. The CDR3 contains 11 residues. V was shortened by 6 bases and J by 10 bases, with 12 bases between the two germline ends. The germline gives CDR1 MNHEY, CDR2 SVGAGI. This CDR3 is CASSPGRVAFF. Written as DNA, the CDR3 is TGTGCCAGCAGCCCCGGGAGAGTAGCTTTCTTT.

The chain couples TRBV6-1 to TRBJ2-4, with D perhaps matching TRBD1 (5 bases). This CDR3 region has 13 residues. V lost 7 bases, J lost 7 bases, and 14 bases lay in between. CDR1 MNHNS and CDR2 SASEGT come from the germline V gene. The CDR3 region has the DNA TGTGCCAGCAACCCAGGGATCGGGAACATTCAGTACTTC. Translated, it gives CASNPGIGNIQYF.

The rearrangement links TRBV5-4 to TRBJ2-2; D not certain. The V gene's germline CDR1 is SGHNT and CDR2 YYREEE (reference sequence). This CDR3 has 12 amino acids. The germline V and J ends were trimmed by 7 bases and 8 bases, with 12 bases remaining between them. CDR3 nucleotides: TGTGCCAGCCTCGACACGGCGGGGGAGCTGTTTTTT. Protein: CASLDTAGELFF.

The CDR3 reads CASSRGVSYEQYF. The CDR3 coding sequence is TGTGCCAGCAGTCGGGGGGTCTCCTACGAGCAGTACTTC. The V and J genes are TRBV25-1 and TRBJ2-7; 7 bases fit TRBD2. The CDR3 runs 13 residues. From germline, CDR1 is MGHDK and CDR2 SYGVNS. After removal of 5 bases from V and 0 bases from J, the junction contained 1 base not matched to a gene.

V is TRBV7-9 and J is TRBJ2-7; 12 positions match TRBD2. This CDR3 is 14 amino acids long. V was pared by 5 bases and J by 8 bases, with 7 bases of the junction left unmatched. Germline assignment: CDR1 SEHNR and CDR2 FQNEAQ (reference sequence). The CDR3 nucleotides read TGTGCCAGCAGCCCGGGACTAGCGGGCCCGAAGCAGTACTTC. Translation gives CASSPGLAGPKQYF.

The V gene is TRBV9, the J gene TRBJ2-2; 9 nucleotides agree with TRBD2. Unmatched junction bases numbered 0, after V lost 2 bases and J lost 4 bases. Germline lookup yields CDR1 SGDLS and CDR2 YYNGEE. The CDR3 is 14 residues long. The CDR3, as DNA: TGTGCCAGCAGCGTTAGCGGGAGCACCGGGGAGCTGTTTTTT. This codes for CASSVSGSTGELFF. The full variable domain, rest sourced from reference TRBV9 and TRBJ2-2, is DSGVTQTPKHLITATGQRVTLRCSPRSGDLSVYWYQQSLDQGLQFLIQYYNGEERAKGNILERFSAQQFPDLHSELNLSSLELGDSALYFCASSVSGSTGELFFGEGSRLTVL.

This clone has just a few counts. The chain is built from TRBV7-2 and TRBJ2-5; D unresolved. Trimming took 5 bases from V and 5 from J, leaving 12 bases between them. CDR1 is SGHTA, CDR2 FQGNSA, per germline. The CDR3 has 13 amino acids. The CDR3 coding sequence is TGTGCCAGCAGCCGCGACTTGGCGGAGACCCAGTACTTC. Encoded protein: CASSRDLAETQYF.

This chain links TRBV11-2 with TRBJ2-1; TRBD2 matches 11 bases. Germline trimming cut 5 bases from V and 2 bases from J; bases unmatched to any gene: 14. Germline CDR1 and CDR2: SGHAT and FQNNGV. The CDR3 covers 19 residues. CDR3 in DNA: TGTGCCAGCAGCCGAGCGACCGGGACTAGCGGATTCACCTACAATGAGCAGTTCTTC. Amino acids: CASSRATGTSGFTYNEQFF. The variable domain in full, completed from reference TRBV11-2 and TRBJ2-1, reads EAGVAQSPRYKIIEKRQSVAFWCNPISGHATLYWYQQILGQGPKLLIQFQNNGVVDDSQLPKDRFSAERLKGVDSTLKIQPAKLEDSAVYLCASSRATGTSGFTYNEQFFGPGTRLTVL.

In DNA, the CDR3 is TGTGCCAGCAGCTTAGGGCAAAATTCCGATACGCAGTATTTT. It specifies CASSLGQNSDTQYF. V is TRBV7-9 and J is TRBJ2-3; no definite D call. V gave up 1 base and J gave up 6 bases, with 11 bases separating them. The CDR3 contains 14 residues. Germline values: CDR1 SEHNR, CDR2 FQNEAQ (reference sequence).

This clone showed up just once. The V gene is TRBV7-3, the J gene TRBJ2-1; 10 bases map to TRBD2. Germline V lookup: CDR1 SGHTA, CDR2 FQGTGA. V was pared by 8 bases and J by 4 bases, with 2 bases of the junction left unmatched. This CDR3 is built from 13 residues. Here the CDR3 reads CASQLAGYNEQFF. The CDR3 DNA reads as TGTGCCAGCCAACTAGCGGGGTACAATGAGCAGTTCTTC.

This chain uses TRBV7-8 with TRBJ1-5; 9 positions agree with TRBD1. CDR1 and CDR2 (germline): SGHVS, FQNEAQ. The V and J ends lost 1 base and 5 bases, in that order; junction bases with no gene match: 3. The CDR3 covers 15 residues. CDR3 region: CASSLGDRVHQPQHF. In nucleotides, the CDR3 is TGTGCCAGCAGCTTAGGGGACAGGGTACATCAGCCCCAGCATTTT.

The chain recombines TRBV10-3 with TRBJ2-7; 11 positions agree with TRBD2. Germline-derived CDR1 and CDR2 are ENHRY and SYGVKD. V trimming: 2 bases; J trimming: 4 bases; junction bases outside the gene matches: 7. The CDR3 runs 16 residues. CDR3 loop: CAISEVLLAGVYEQYF. The CDR3, as DNA: TGTGCCATCAGTGAGGTTTTACTAGCGGGAGTTTACGAGCAGTACTTC.

The rearrangement joins TRBV28 to TRBJ2-1; tentative D call: TRBD1 (5 bases). CDR1 and CDR2 from the germline V gene are MDHEN and SYDVKM. Trimming removed 2 bases at V and 0 bases at J, with 8 bases between. The CDR3 totals 15 residues. Here the CDR3 reads CASSLRQSSYNEQFF. The CDR3 DNA sequence: TGTGCCAGCAGTTTAAGACAGAGCTCCTACAATGAGCAGTTCTTC.

The chain has TRBV18 and TRBJ1-1, with 9 bases fitting TRBD1. The germline CDR1 and CDR2 sequences are KGHSH and LQKENI. V shed 5 bases, J shed 5 bases, and the junction held 12 bases outside the gene matches. The CDR3 sequence is 16 residues long. The DNA for the CDR3 is TGTGCCAGCTCAGCCGGGACAGGGTACGTAGGGACTGAAGCTTTCTTT. It yields the protein CASSAGTGYVGTEAFF.

This chain connects TRBV29-1 to TRBJ2-5, with a weak D call TRBD1 (6 bases). The CDR3 loop spans 14 amino acids. V lost 5 bases and J lost 7, with 20 bases in between. The V gene's germline CDR1 is SQVTM and CDR2 ANQGSEA. The CDR3, as DNA: TGCAGCGTTCTGCTCAGGGGAAACGGGGTGACCCAGTACTTC. Translation: CSVLLRGNGVTQYF.

V usage is TRBV4-1 and J usage is TRBJ2-1, with D maybe TRBD1 (5 bases). The V gene's germline CDR1 is MGHRA and CDR2 YSYEKL. V lost 3 bases, J lost 7 bases, and 10 bases lay in between. This CDR3 region has 13 residues. This CDR3 reads CASSQWGKNEQFF. The CDR3 coding sequence is TGCGCCAGCAGCCAGTGGGGCAAAAATGAGCAGTTCTTC.

This clone was detected a few times. This chain connects TRBV7-6 to TRBJ2-7; D is perhaps TRBD1 (5 bases). The V end was cut by 1 base, the J end by 3 bases, with 25 bases between. The germline V gene encodes CDR1 SGHVS and CDR2 FNYEAQ. CDR3 length equals 19 residues. The CDR3 bases are TGTGCCAGCAGCTTAGAATCCCGATACGAGGCAGGGTCTCTCTACGAGCAGTACTTC. This codes for CASSLESRYEAGSLYEQYF.

The chain carries TRBV19 and TRBJ1-1; D remains unclear. Trimming removed 3 bases at V and 5 bases at J, with 13 bases between. This CDR3 is 14 amino acids long. Looked up from germline, CDR1 is LNHDA and CDR2 is SQIVND (reference sequence). CDR3: CASSIRATGTEAFF. The DNA of the CDR3 is TGTGCCAGTAGTATTCGGGCTACGGGGACTGAAGCTTTCTTT.

CDR3 sequence reads: CASSLGGGRAHEQFF. The CDR3 DNA follows: TGTGCCAGCAGCTTAGGGGGCGGGAGGGCCCATGAGCAGTTCTTC. The V gene is TRBV11-3, the J gene TRBJ2-1, with 9 bases lining up with TRBD2. The CDR3 sequence is 15 residues long. The junction had 6 bases not matched to a gene; V was cut back by 1 base and J by 8 bases. Germline V CDR1 and CDR2: SGHNT, YENEEA.